Each of the 18 T cell receptor beta chains below was sequenced from the same sample in a study of cytomegalovirus exposure and HLA in healthy donors. PCR primers comprised 60 Vbeta and 13 Jbeta primers. Sequencing used immunoSEQ multiplex PCR; TCRdb keeps in-frame clones, though not all of them. The sample gives around 40,000 clones, 60% to 80% of which show up once; approximately 7% is in the top ten. Sequencing was carried out using PBMCs. These receptors all come from a man aged 30-40 years in good health and CMV-seronegative.

The chain has TRBV6-5 and TRBJ2-3; tentative D call: TRBD2 (6 bases). The germline V gene has CDR1 MNHEY and CDR2 SVGAGI. Trimming removed 7 bases at V and 4 bases at J, with 18 bases between. The CDR3 runs to 15 residues. The CDR3 coding sequence is TGTGCCAGCAAAGGGGCGGGGAATGTGGCAGATACGCAGTATTTT. Residues: CASKGAGNVADTQYF.

This chain links TRBV6-1 with TRBJ1-2, with TRBD1 matching over 10 bases. V trimming: 2 bases; J trimming: 1 base; junction bases outside the gene matches: 13. This CDR3 is built from 19 residues. The germline V gene encodes CDR1 MNHNS and CDR2 SASEGT. In DNA, the CDR3 is TGTGCCAGCAGTGAACTCGAGACCGGGACAGGGGTTCGTAACTATGGCTACACCTTC. Translated, it gives CASSELETGTGVRNYGYTF.

This clone turned up a few times. CDR3 DNA sequence: TGTGCAAGTCGCTTACCGGGGAGAGGATCACCCCTCCACTTT. Protein: CASRLPGRGSPLHF. The chain combines TRBV12-2 with TRBJ1-6. TRBV12-2 is a known pseudogene. This CDR3 region has 14 residues.

V and J are TRBV21-1 and TRBJ2-3; the table gives TRBD2 as D, unverified against the DNA. TRBV21-1 is listed as a pseudogene. The length of the CDR3 is 18 residues. CDR3 region: CASSKLLTGTRRTDTQYF. Here the CDR3 DNA reads TGTGCCAGCAGCAAACTTCTAACCGGGACTAGGCGCACAGATACGCAGTATTTT.

This clone was seen a few times. J is TRBJ2-7 and V is TRBV11-2; D uncertain. This CDR3 has 11 residues. V lost 2 bases, J lost 4 bases, and 3 bases lay in between. The germline V gene encodes CDR1 SGHAT and CDR2 FQNNGV. Here the CDR3 reads CASSLQYEQYF. The CDR3 DNA reads as TGTGCCAGCAGCTTACAGTACGAGCAGTACTTC.

This clone showed up just once. This chain links TRBV10-1 with TRBJ2-7; weak D call: TRBD2 (5 bases). This CDR3 has 13 amino acids. Germline CDR1 is WNHNN and CDR2 is SYGVQD (reference sequence). The V gene lost 5 bases and the J gene lost 5 bases, with 13 bases spanning the gap. The DNA for the CDR3 is TGCGCCAGCAGTCGATGGTTTAGCGACGAGCAGTACTTC. It specifies CASSRWFSDEQYF.

This clone was counted a few times. This chain connects TRBV7-2 to TRBJ1-2; D may be TRBD1 (5 bases). Germline CDR1 reads SGHTA; CDR2 reads FQGNSA. Between the trimmed V and J ends, which lost 5 bases and 0 bases, there was a span of 13 bases. This CDR3 has 15 residues. Written as DNA, the CDR3 is TGTGCCAGCAGCCCCCATCAGACAGCTAACTATGGCTACACCTTC. Translating it yields CASSPHQTANYGYTF.

This clone appeared once. The chain couples TRBV14 to TRBJ2-2; TRBD1 might be the D (6 bases). The V and J ends lost 0 bases and 4 bases respectively, with 15 bases between them. This CDR3 has 17 amino acids. Germline V lookup: CDR1 SGHDN, CDR2 FVKESK. The CDR3 protein is CASSQDPTGYLTGELFF. For the CDR3, the DNA is TGTGCCAGCAGCCAAGATCCAACAGGGTATCTCACCGGGGAGCTGTTTTTT.

This clone was seen a handful of times. The chain recombines TRBV15 with TRBJ1-5; D ambiguous. V was shortened by 1 base and J by 0 bases, with 10 bases between the two germline ends. Germline V gene sequence: CDR1 LNHNV, CDR2 YYDKDF (reference sequence). The CDR3 has 16 residues. CDR3 DNA sequence: TGTGCCACCAGCAGAGGCGACTTGAATAGCAATCAGCCCCAGCATTTT. Translating it yields CATSRGDLNSNQPQHF.

As for this clone: At one end, the junction sequence differs from germline, possibly due to a read error. Other nucleotide sequences in the sample specify the same CDR3. V usage is TRBV4-1 and J usage is TRBJ2-5; maybe TRBD2 (6 bases). This CDR3 has 16 amino acids. Germline loops: CDR1 MGHRA, CDR2 YSYEKL. CDR3 coding DNA: TGCGCCAGCAGTCAAGCGATAGCGGAGGGCCAAGAGACCCAGTACTTC. Translated: CASSQAIAEGQETQYF.

V is TRBV20-1 and J is TRBJ2-7; D is unclear. CDR1 is DFQATT, CDR2 SNEGSKA, per germline (reference sequence). The CDR3 covers 11 residues. Deletions cut 3 bases from V and 6 bases from J, with 9 bases between. For the CDR3, the DNA is TGCAGTGCTAGCGGTCCGCTCGAGCAGTACTTC. It codes for CSASGPLEQYF.

This clone turned up a few times. In nucleotides, the CDR3 is TGCAGCGTTGGGACTACTCTCTACGAGCAGTACTTC. Protein: CSVGTTLYEQYF. This rearrangement joins TRBV29-1 to TRBJ2-7, with D possibly TRBD2 on 6 matching bases. Germline lookup yields CDR1 SQVTM and CDR2 ANQGSEA. This CDR3 is built from 12 residues. Trimming left V 4 bases short and J 3 bases short, with 10 bases between.

The chain couples TRBV6-6 to TRBJ1-6, with 8 nucleotides matching TRBD1. The V gene end was trimmed by 2 bases and the J gene end by 11 bases; junction bases not matched to a gene: 5. This CDR3 is 14 amino acids long. The germline gives CDR1 MNHNY, CDR2 SVGAGI (reference sequence). The CDR3 sequence: CASSYQGQDAPLHF. The CDR3 DNA reads TGTGCCAGCAGTTACCAGGGACAGGACGCACCCCTCCACTTT.

This chain joins TRBV6-1 and TRBJ1-6; the D gene is possibly TRBD1 (6 bases). V was pared by 1 base and J by 2 bases, with 6 bases between. Germline V gene lookup returns CDR1 MNHNS and CDR2 SASEGT. This CDR3 comprises 15 residues. CDR3 DNA sequence: TGTGCCAGCAGTGAAGGACAGGCCTATAATTCACCCCTCCACTTT. This sequence encodes CASSEGQAYNSPLHF.

This clone showed up just a few times. This chain connects TRBV6-5 to TRBJ1-6, with D perhaps TRBD1 (6 bases). V lost 5 bases, J lost 6 bases, and 11 bases lay in between. Germline lookup yields CDR1 MNHEY and CDR2 SVGAGI. The CDR3 is made up of 14 amino acids. This CDR3 reads CASSVDRSNSPLHF. DNA of the CDR3: TGTGCCAGCAGTGTAGACAGGAGTAATTCACCCCTCCACTTT.

The chain links TRBV2 to TRBJ2-5; 8 bases agree with TRBD2. The length of the CDR3 is 14 residues. V was pared by 4 bases and J by 4 bases, with 5 bases of the junction left unmatched. CDR1 is SNHLY and CDR2 is FYNNEI in the germline V gene. CDR3 amino acids: CASSAVSGIETQYF. The CDR3 region has the DNA TGTGCCAGCAGTGCGGTTAGCGGGATAGAGACCCAGTACTTC. Using reference TRBV2 and TRBJ2-5 for the parts outside the CDR3, the full variable domain is EPEVTQTPSHQVTQMGQEVILRCVPISNHLYFYWYRQILGQKVEFLVSFYNNEISEKSEIFDDQFSVERPDGSNFTLKIRSTKLEDSAMYFCASSAVSGIETQYFGPGTRLLVL.

The rearrangement uses TRBV19 and TRBJ1-5, with 8 bases that match TRBD1. Per germline, CDR1 LNHDA and CDR2 SQIVND (reference sequence). Germline trimming cut 5 bases from V and 7 bases from J; bases unmatched to any gene: 7. This CDR3 is 14 amino acids long. This chain's CDR3 is CASSLTWTGQPQHF. The CDR3 DNA reads as TGTGCCAGTAGTCTAACCTGGACAGGGCAGCCCCAGCATTTT.

The gene calls are TRBV4-1 and TRBJ1-1; 7 bases line up with TRBD1. The junction had 4 bases not matched to a gene; V was cut back by 1 base and J by 8 bases. This CDR3 contains 13 residues. Germline CDR1 reads MGHRA; CDR2 reads YSYEKL. This chain's CDR3 is CASSQVAGGEAFF. The CDR3 nucleotides read TGCGCCAGCAGCCAAGTTGCAGGGGGGGAAGCTTTCTTT.